The 16 T cell receptor beta chains reported below all come from one sample, sequenced in a study of cytomegalovirus exposure and HLA in healthy donors. In the PCR, 60 Vbeta and 13 Jbeta primers were used. Libraries were prepared by immunoSEQ multiplex PCR; TCRdb keeps only in-frame clonotypes and omits some of them. Of approximately 100,000 clones in the sample, about 78% were seen once. Sequencing input: PBMCs. The origin of the receptors is a woman between 40 and 55 years old in good health and CMV-seropositive.

The chain couples TRBV6-1 to TRBJ2-7; 7 bases map to TRBD1. V lost 6 bases to trimming and J lost 6 bases; unmatched junction nucleotides: 14. The CDR3 sequence is 15 residues long. CDR1 MNHNS and CDR2 SASEGT come from the germline V gene. The CDR3 DNA is TGTGCCAGCAGGGACAGGCAGAGAGGAGCCGGCGAGCAGTACTTC. Its translation is CASRDRQRGAGEQYF.

The rearrangement uses TRBV7-9 and TRBJ2-7; D might be TRBD1 (5 bases). The CDR3 consists of 14 residues. The V end lost 5 bases, the J end lost 2 bases, and 13 bases lay between the germline ends. Germline values: CDR1 SEHNR, CDR2 FQNEAQ (reference sequence). This CDR3 reads CASSPRVGPYEQYF. The DNA of the CDR3 is TGTGCCAGCAGCCCCCGGGTGGGGCCCTACGAGCAGTACTTC.

The rearrangement joins TRBV7-6 to TRBJ1-3; maybe TRBD1 (6 bases). The CDR3 spans 16 residues. Trimming removed 5 bases at V and 0 bases at J, with 14 bases between. CDR1 SGHVS and CDR2 FNYEAQ come from the germline V gene. In nucleotides, the CDR3 is TGTGCCAGCAGCCCCGGGACATTCTCCTCTGGAAACACCATATATTTT. It translates to CASSPGTFSSGNTIYF.

V and J are TRBV5-1 and TRBJ2-5, with TRBD2 matching over 9 bases. J lost 3 bases, V lost 3 bases, and 3 bases had no gene match. This CDR3 comprises 14 residues. Germline CDR1 reads SGHRS; CDR2 reads YFSETQ. Here the CDR3 DNA reads TGCGCCAGCAGCTATATAGCGGGAGAAGAGACCCAGTACTTC. Protein sequence: CASSYIAGEETQYF.

The V call is TRBV7-8, the J call TRBJ1-3; D remains ambiguous. CDR1 SGHVS and CDR2 FQNEAQ come from the germline V gene. V dropped 6 bases and J dropped 6 bases, with 12 bases sitting between them. The CDR3 extends over 13 amino acids. As DNA, the CDR3 is TGTGCCAGCAGGCCTATCCTCCAAAACACCATATATTTT. It encodes CASRPILQNTIYF.

This chain uses TRBV14 with TRBJ2-1; 11 nucleotides agree with TRBD2. Germline loops: CDR1 SGHDN, CDR2 FVKESK. Trimming at V came to 4 bases and at J to 3 bases, leaving 5 bases not matched to a gene. The CDR3 sequence is 16 residues long. The chain's CDR3 is CASSPLAGGLYNEQFF. The CDR3, as DNA: TGTGCCAGCAGCCCCCTAGCGGGAGGCCTCTACAATGAGCAGTTCTTC.

The chain joins TRBV30 to TRBJ1-3, with D unresolved. Looked up from germline, CDR1 is GTSNPN and CDR2 is SVGIG (reference sequence). The CDR3 covers 20 residues. V lost 2 bases and J lost 0, with 26 bases in between. CDR3 protein: CAWSLASHYTLALSGNTIYF. The CDR3, as DNA: TGTGCCTGGAGTTTGGCCAGCCACTACACCCTCGCCCTCTCTGGAAACACCATATATTTT. Looking up the rest from reference TRBV30 and TRBJ1-3 gives the full variable domain: SQTIHQWPATLVQPVGSPLSLECTVEGTSNPNLYWYRQAAGRGLQLLFYSVGIGQISSEVPQNLSASRPQDRQFILSSKKLLLSDSGFYLCAWSLASHYTLALSGNTIYFGEGSWLTVV.

The chain joins TRBV10-1 to TRBJ1-5; TRBD1 agrees at 8 bases. V was pared by 6 bases and J by 7 bases, with 5 bases of the junction left unmatched. There are 13 residues in the CDR3. Germline V gene lookup returns CDR1 WNHNN and CDR2 SYGVQD (reference sequence). Here the CDR3 DNA reads TGCGCCAGCAGGGACAGGGCCCGGCAGCCCCAGCATTTT. Amino acid sequence: CASRDRARQPQHF.

This clone was observed once. The CDR3, as DNA: TGTGCCAGCAGCCTCAACCCGAGTGGGACTCGCACAGATACGCAGTATTTT. Translated, it gives CASSLNPSGTRTDTQYF. The chain joins TRBV11-2 to TRBJ2-3, with D tentatively TRBD2 (6 bases). The CDR3 consists of 17 residues. Trimming left V 5 bases short and J 1 base short, with 19 bases between. In germline, CDR1 is SGHAT, CDR2 FQNNGV.

This sequence joins TRBV5-4 and TRBJ2-2; 8 nucleotides match TRBD1. Germline V gives CDR1 SGHNT, CDR2 YYREEE (reference sequence). The CDR3 is 16 amino acids. V trimming: 3 bases; J trimming: 0 bases; junction bases outside the gene matches: 4. The CDR3 reads CASSWRTGTNTGELFF. DNA of the CDR3: TGTGCCAGCAGCTGGAGGACAGGGACGAACACCGGGGAGCTGTTTTTT.

V and J are TRBV7-3 and TRBJ2-7; TRBD2 is a possible D gene (5 bases). The CDR3 totals 16 residues. Germline V gene sequence: CDR1 SGHTA, CDR2 FQGTGA. The V end lost 3 bases, the J end lost 7 bases, and 22 bases lay between the germline ends. The DNA for the CDR3 is TGTGCCAGCAGCTTCGTAGCAACGGGGTCGATGGGGGAGCAGTACTTC. It encodes CASSFVATGSMGEQYF.

This chain uses TRBV4-1 with TRBJ1-3; the D is unclear. This CDR3 spans 15 amino acids. In germline, CDR1 is MGHRA, CDR2 YSYEKL. The V and J ends lost 3 bases and 2 bases respectively, with 11 bases between them. The CDR3 loop reads CASSQGWGAGNTIYF. The CDR3 coding sequence is TGCGCCAGCAGCCAGGGATGGGGAGCTGGAAACACCATATATTTT.

The chain has TRBV27 and TRBJ1-2; maybe TRBD1 (6 bases). The CDR3 covers 15 residues. Germline CDR1 is MNHEY and CDR2 is SMNVEV (reference sequence). Trimming cost V 3 bases and J 5 bases, with 16 bases left between them. The CDR3 nucleotides are TGTGCCAGCAGTTTCGGTGGACAGAGACCGTATGGCTACACCTTC. Translation gives CASSFGGQRPYGYTF.

This rearrangement joins TRBV30 to TRBJ2-1; D uncertain. CDR3 length: 12 amino acids. The V end was cut by 2 bases, the J end by 7 bases, with 9 bases between. Germline V gene data show CDR1 as GTSNPN and CDR2 as SVGIG (reference sequence). The CDR3 here is CAWSLDYNEQFF. The CDR3 region has the DNA TGTGCCTGGAGTCTAGATTATAATGAGCAGTTCTTC. Supplemented by reference TRBV30 and TRBJ2-1, the full variable domain reads SQTIHQWPATLVQPVGSPLSLECTVEGTSNPNLYWYRQAAGRGLQLLFYSVGIGQISSEVPQNLSASRPQDRQFILSSKKLLLSDSGFYLCAWSLDYNEQFFGPGTRLTVL.

V is TRBV7-9 and J is TRBJ2-5; 8 bases map to TRBD2. V lost 5 bases to trimming and J lost 3 bases; unmatched junction nucleotides: 5. Germline-derived CDR1 and CDR2 are SEHNR and FQNEAQ (reference sequence). The CDR3 spans 14 residues. The CDR3 is CASSPSGSEETQYF. DNA for the CDR3: TGTGCCAGCAGCCCGAGCGGGAGCGAAGAGACCCAGTACTTC.

The chain uses TRBV29-1 and TRBJ2-1; 7 bases map to TRBD2. V lost 7 bases and J lost 3; bases outside the gene matches: 6. Germline lookup yields CDR1 SQVTM and CDR2 ANQGSEA. The CDR3 is made up of 13 amino acids. CDR3: CSAWGGDYNEQFF. The CDR3 region has the DNA TGCAGCGCTTGGGGGGGGGACTACAATGAGCAGTTCTTC.